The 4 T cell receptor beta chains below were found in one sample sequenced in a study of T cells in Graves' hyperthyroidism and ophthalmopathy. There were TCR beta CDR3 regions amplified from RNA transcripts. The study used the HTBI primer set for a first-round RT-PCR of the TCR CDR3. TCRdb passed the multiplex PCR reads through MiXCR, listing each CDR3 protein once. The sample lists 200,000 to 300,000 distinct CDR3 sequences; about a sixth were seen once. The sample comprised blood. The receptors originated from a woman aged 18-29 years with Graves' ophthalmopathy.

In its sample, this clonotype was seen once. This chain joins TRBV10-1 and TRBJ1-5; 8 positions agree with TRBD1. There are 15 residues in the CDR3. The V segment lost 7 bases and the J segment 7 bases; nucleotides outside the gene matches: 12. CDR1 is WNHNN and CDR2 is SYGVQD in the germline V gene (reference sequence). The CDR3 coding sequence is TGCGCCAGCAATCCCACAGGGGGAAGTCGGCAGCCCCAGCATTTT. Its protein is CASNPTGGSRQPQHF.

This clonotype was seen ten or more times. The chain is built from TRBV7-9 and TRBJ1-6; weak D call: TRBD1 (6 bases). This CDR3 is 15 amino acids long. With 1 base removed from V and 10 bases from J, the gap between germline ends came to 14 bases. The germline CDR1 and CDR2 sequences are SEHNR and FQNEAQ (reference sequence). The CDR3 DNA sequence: TGTGCCAGCAGCTTAGACAGGGTCGGCCGGTCACCCCTCCACTTT. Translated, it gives CASSLDRVGRSPLHF.

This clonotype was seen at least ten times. The chain's CDR3 is CASSLGQGLADTQYF. CDR3 bases: TGTGCCAGCAGCTTGGGACAGGGCCTCGCAGATACGCAGTATTTT. V gene TRBV7-9 combines with J gene TRBJ2-3, with TRBD1 matching 9 bases. Trimming cost V 3 bases and J 4 bases; bases outside gene matches: 5. CDR3 length: 15 residues. Germline V gene lookup returns CDR1 SEHNR and CDR2 FQNEAQ (reference sequence).

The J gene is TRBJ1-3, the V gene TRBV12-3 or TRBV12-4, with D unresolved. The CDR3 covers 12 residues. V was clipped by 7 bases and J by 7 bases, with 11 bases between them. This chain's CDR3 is CASTTLGNTIYF. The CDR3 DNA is TGTGCCAGCACCACCCTCGGGAACACCATATATTTT.